The 20 T cell receptor beta chains below were found in one sample sequenced in a study of human T cells and chemical hapten exposure. Time point in this sample: patch test 1, 2 weeks after DPC sensitization. Stated treatment: therapeutic diphenylcyclopropenone sensitization with weekly scalp DPC. In TCRdb, the RACE reads were re-called with MiXCR into one record per CDR3 protein. The table has 95,000 to 150,000 distinct CDR3 sequences, roughly 15% seen once; the top ten hold 0.92%. The source material was whole blood, sampled in connection with sensitization to the hapten diphenylcyclopropenone (DPC). The receptor source for this set is a man younger than 35 with alopecia areata. Some clones in this sample may be carry-over from other donors' samples.

The chain is built from TRBV9 and TRBJ2-4; TRBD1 is a possible D gene (6 bases). From germline, CDR1 is SGDLS and CDR2 YYNGEE. V lost 4 bases, J lost 2 bases, and 19 bases lay in between. This CDR3 contains 17 residues. The CDR3 protein is CASSLDPGDGTKNIQYF. Here the CDR3 DNA reads TGTGCCAGCAGCCTCGATCCAGGGGATGGGACCAAAAACATTCAGTACTTC.

The table lists this clonotype with a few counts. This chain uses TRBV3-1 with TRBJ2-7; 10 bases are shared with TRBD1. Trimming cost V 1 base and J 3 bases; bases outside gene matches: 3. There are 15 residues in the CDR3. Germline V gene data show CDR1 as LGHDT and CDR2 as YNNKEL (reference sequence). The CDR3 nucleotides are TGTGCCAGCAGCCAAGGTAGGACAGGGGGCTACGAGCAGTACTTC. Its translation is CASSQGRTGGYEQYF.

The table lists this clonotype with many counts. The V and J genes are TRBV4-2 and TRBJ2-1, with TRBD1 matching over 9 bases. Trimming took 4 bases from V and 7 from J; bases not matched to a gene: 2. The CDR3 spans 13 residues. CDR1 LGHNA and CDR2 YNFKEQ come from the germline V gene. CDR3 nucleotide sequence: TGTGCCAGCAGCCTGGACAGGGGAAATGAGCAGTTCTTC. Its translation: CASSLDRGNEQFF.

This clonotype was observed once. This rearrangement joins TRBV28 to TRBJ2-7, with a tentative D call TRBD1 (5 bases). Germline loops: CDR1 MDHEN, CDR2 SYDVKM. The V and J ends lost 8 bases and 6 bases respectively, with 11 bases between them. The CDR3 length is 11 residues. This CDR3 is CASRDSLEQYF. CDR3 DNA sequence: TGTGCCAGCCGAGACAGTCTCGAGCAGTACTTC.

The CDR3: CASSAHRGPDEKLFF. CDR3 nucleotides: TGTGCCAGCAGCGCCCACAGGGGGCCGGATGAAAAACTGTTTTTT. The genes are TRBV9 and TRBJ1-4, with 9 bases identical to TRBD1. V shed 3 bases, J shed 6 bases, and the junction held 6 bases outside the gene matches. CDR1 and CDR2 from the germline V gene are SGDLS and YYNGEE. CDR3 size: 15 residues.

This clonotype was seen many times. The chain links TRBV20-1 to TRBJ1-6, with a weak D call TRBD1 (6 bases). V was pared by 5 bases and J by 16 bases, with 21 bases between. The CDR3 is made up of 13 amino acids. Germline assignment: CDR1 DFQATT and CDR2 SNEGSKA (reference sequence). The DNA for the CDR3 is TGCAGTGCTCCGGGACAAATTATTCACCGGCTCCACTTT. Its protein is CSAPGQIIHRLHF.

The sample holds a few counts of this clonotype. The rearrangement joins TRBV7-9 to TRBJ1-2; a weak D match, TRBD1 (6 bases). CDR3 size: 15 residues. Trimming cost V 3 bases and J 2 bases, with 13 bases left between them. Germline CDR1 SEHNR, CDR2 FQNEAQ (reference sequence). This CDR3 reads CASSLGGKTNYGYTF. The CDR3 DNA reads as TGTGCCAGCAGCTTGGGGGGCAAAACCAACTATGGCTACACCTTC.

This clonotype was seen repeatedly, ten times or more. This chain links TRBV18 with TRBJ1-2, with D unclear. This CDR3 contains 14 residues. Trimming took off 3 bases at V and 8 bases at J, with 16 bases between the two ends. Germline CDR1 reads KGHSH; CDR2 reads LQKENI. The CDR3 sequence: CASSPQNGRPGYTF. CDR3 DNA: TGTGCCAGCTCACCTCAGAACGGAAGACCGGGCTACACCTTC.

The chain recombines TRBV12-2 with TRBJ2-1. TRBV12-2 is a pseudogene. The CDR3 runs to 13 residues. The CDR3 spells CASRLVRIGEQFF. CDR3 DNA: TGTGCAAGTCGCTTAGTTCGTATTGGTGAGCAGTTCTTC.

V usage is TRBV11-2 and J usage is TRBJ2-3, with D perhaps assigned TRBD1 or TRBD2 (6 bases each). Deletions cut 8 bases from V and 0 bases from J, with 15 bases between. Germline CDR1 SGHAT, CDR2 FQNNGV. The CDR3 has 15 residues. The CDR3 protein is CASRERGASTDTQYF. The CDR3 bases are TGTGCCAGCCGGGAAAGGGGGGCTAGCACAGATACGCAGTATTTT.

The chain couples TRBV19 to TRBJ2-1; maybe TRBD2 (6 bases). Trimming shortened V by 1 base and J by 9 bases, and 10 bases separated the two germline ends. The germline V gene encodes CDR1 LNHDA and CDR2 SQIVND (reference sequence). The CDR3 runs to 13 residues. The CDR3 loop reads CASSIGGGGEQFF. CDR3 DNA: TGTGCCAGTAGTATAGGGGGAGGCGGTGAGCAGTTCTTC. Looking up the rest from reference TRBV19 and TRBJ2-1 gives the full variable domain: DGGITQSPKYLFRKEGQNVTLSCEQNLNHDAMYWYRQDPGQGLRLIYYSQIVNDFQKGDIAEGYSVSREKKESFPLTVTSAQKNPTAFYLCASSIGGGGEQFFGPGTRLTVL.

This clonotype appeared a few times. The rearrangement links TRBV2 to TRBJ1-5; possibly TRBD1 for D (6 bases). The length of the CDR3 is 17 residues. The V and J ends lost 3 bases and 0 bases respectively, with 15 bases between them. Germline values: CDR1 SNHLY, CDR2 FYNNEI. The CDR3 protein is CASSEDSLLYSNQPQHF. CDR3 DNA: TGTGCCAGCAGTGAGGACAGCCTACTATATAGCAATCAGCCCCAGCATTTT.

The chain combines TRBV24-1 with TRBJ2-1; 11 bases are shared with TRBD2. The trim removed 3 bases at V and 5 bases at J, leaving 5 bases unmatched. This CDR3 region has 16 residues. Germline values: CDR1 KGHDR, CDR2 SFDVKD. CDR3 nucleotide sequence: TGTGCCACCAGTGATCGTAGACTAGCGGGAAACAATGAGCAGTTCTTC. It specifies CATSDRRLAGNNEQFF.

This clonotype was seen only a few times. V usage is TRBV27 and J usage is TRBJ2-7; either TRBD1 or TRBD2 may fit D (6 bases each). The CDR3 is 13 amino acids. The V gene lost 6 bases and the J gene lost 3 bases, with 12 bases spanning the gap. Germline loops: CDR1 MNHEY, CDR2 SMNVEV (reference sequence). Here the CDR3 reads CASRKGGGYEQYV. The CDR3 region has the DNA TGTGCCAGCAGGAAGGGGGGAGGCTACGAGCAGTACGTC.

The J gene is TRBJ2-1, the V gene TRBV19; TRBD1 is a possible D gene (5 bases). CDR1 and CDR2 from the germline V gene are LNHDA and SQIVND (reference sequence). This CDR3 has 10 amino acids. The CDR3 is CAEDTSEQFF. CDR3 nucleotide sequence: TGTGCAGAGGACACCAGTGAGCAGTTCTTC.

Ten or more counts support this clonotype. The chain combines TRBV4-3 with TRBJ1-1; D uncertain. Trimming left V 0 bases short and J 7 bases short, with 9 bases between. This CDR3 is built from 13 residues. Germline CDR1 LGHNA, CDR2 YSLEER. CDR3 residues: CASSQDYVHEAFF. For the CDR3, the DNA is TGCGCCAGCAGCCAAGATTACGTCCATGAAGCTTTCTTT.

This clonotype was seen a few times. V usage is TRBV11-2 and J usage is TRBJ2-2, with TRBD1 as a possible D gene (6 bases). The germline V gene has CDR1 SGHAT and CDR2 FQNNGV. The germline V and J ends were trimmed by 5 bases and 1 base, with 14 bases remaining between them. This CDR3 contains 16 residues. The CDR3 reads CASSLPGQMNTGELFF. CDR3 nucleotide sequence: TGTGCCAGCAGCCTACCGGGACAAATGAACACCGGGGAGCTGTTTTTT.

The V and J genes are TRBV6-2 or TRBV6-3 and TRBJ1-6, with TRBD1 matching over 10 bases. Germline loops: CDR1 MNHEY, CDR2 SVGEGT. With 6 bases clipped from V and 6 bases from J, the junction kept 8 bases outside the gene matches. This CDR3 contains 16 residues. The CDR3 sequence is CASSKDRGIGNSPLHF. The DNA of the CDR3 is TGTGCCAGCAGCAAGGACAGGGGGATAGGTAATTCACCCCTCCACTTT.

The rearrangement uses TRBV7-2 and TRBJ2-3, with a weak D call TRBD1 (5 bases). The CDR3 extends over 15 amino acids. CDR1 SGHTA and CDR2 FQGNSA come from the germline V gene. V lost 2 bases and J lost 3, with 12 bases in between. CDR3 in amino acids: CASSLHQGRTDTQYF. The CDR3 DNA reads TGTGCCAGCAGCTTACATCAGGGTCGAACAGATACGCAGTATTTT.

This chain links TRBV11-2 with TRBJ2-5; D unresolved. There are 15 residues in the CDR3. V lost 3 bases to trimming and J lost 2 bases, with 13 bases between them. CDR1 is SGHAT, CDR2 FQNNGV, per germline. CDR3 DNA sequence: TGTGCCAGCAGCTTTGTTTCCCTGCGACAAGAGACCCAGTACTTC. Its translation is CASSFVSLRQETQYF.